Listed below are T cell receptor beta chains from one sample, sequenced in a study of blood T cell repertoires in COVID-19. Some clones are missing from TCRdb's copy, which holds only in-frame ones; the method was immunoSEQ multiplex PCR. The sample holds about 300,000 clones, about nine tenths seen once. The sample was peripheral blood. Receptor source: a woman under 40 who had recovered from COVID-19. Each CDR3 is given with its conserved first and last residue. Each record gives: CDR3 DNA, CDR3 protein, CDR3 length, D gene, V gene, clone size, J gene. A D gene is named only where the DNA matches it firmly. Clone size, where shown, is once, few, many, or a class for clones that have expanded.

TGTGCCAGCAGCTTAAAAGCGGGGGGGCAGACCCAGTACTTC	CASSLKAGGQTQYF	14	TRBD2	TRBV7-2	-	TRBJ2-5
TGTGCCAGCTCACCCAAGGTCGGCGGGACGGACACCGGGGAGCTGTTTTTT	CASSPKVGGTDTGELFF	17	-	TRBV18	-	TRBJ2-2
TGTGCCAGCAGTGAAGGGCCGTGGGCGAAACTGTTTTTT	CASSEGPWAKLFF	13	-	TRBV6-1	-	TRBJ1-4
TGTGCCAGCAGCTTGGCTCAGGGAAACGGGGAGCTGTTTTTT	CASSLAQGNGELFF	14	-	TRBV7-7	few	TRBJ2-2
TGTGCCAGCAGCTTTGGGACAGGTCACTATGGCTACACCTTC	CASSFGTGHYGYTF	14	TRBD1	TRBV5-6	-	TRBJ1-2
TGTGCCAGCAGTTCAAAGAGCTCCTATAATTCACCCCTCCACTTT	CASSSKSSYNSPLHF	15	-	TRBV27	-	TRBJ1-6
TGTGCCAGCAGTGACTCACTAGCGGGACACAATGAGCAGTTCTTC	CASSDSLAGHNEQFF	15	TRBD2	TRBV6-4	many	TRBJ2-1
TGTGCCAGCAGCCAAGGAACTAGCGGGGGGGGCTATGAGCAGTTCTTC	CASSQGTSGGGYEQFF	16	TRBD2	TRBV4-2	-	TRBJ2-1
TGCGCCAGCAGCCCAAGCCCTCAGGGGACCGGGGCCAACGTCCTGACTTTC	CASSPSPQGTGANVLTF	17	-	TRBV4-1	-	TRBJ2-6
TGTGCCAGGACGGGACAGAACTATGGCTACACCTTC	CARTGQNYGYTF	12	TRBD1	TRBV2	-	TRBJ1-2
TGTGCCAGCAGCCCCTCCCCTATGCGACAAGAGACCCAGTACTTC	CASSPSPMRQETQYF	15	-	TRBV28	-	TRBJ2-5
TGTGCCACCAGCAGAGATCGGCAGGGTGGAAGTTCACCCCTCCACTTT	CATSRDRQGGSSPLHF	16	-	TRBV15	once	TRBJ1-6
TGTGCCTGGATAAAGACAAGGGGCACTGAAGCTTTCTTT	CAWIKTRGTEAFF	13	-	TRBV30	-	TRBJ1-1
TGTGCCAGCAGTGCCGAAGCCGGTGACAGCTCCTACGAGCAGTACTTC	CASSAEAGDSSYEQYF	16	-	TRBV27	once	TRBJ2-7
TGTGCCAGCGAACCTCGAGGGAACACTGAAGCTTTCTTT	CASEPRGNTEAFF	13	-	TRBV18	once	TRBJ1-1
TGTGCCAGCGGCAGGACAGCTATTAATTCACCCCTCCACTTT	CASGRTAINSPLHF	14	-	TRBV2	-	TRBJ1-6
TGTGCCAGCACCCCAGGGGTTTTCGGCTACACCTTC	CASTPGVFGYTF	12	-	TRBV28	-	TRBJ1-2
TGTGCCAGCAGTAAAAGGGGACTAACCTACGAGCAGTACTTC	CASSKRGLTYEQYF	14	TRBD2	TRBV28	-	TRBJ2-7
TGTGCCAGCAGCTTAGGGGCGAACTATGGCTACACCTTC	CASSLGANYGYTF	13	-	TRBV7-2	-	TRBJ1-2
TGTGCCAGCAGCTTGCGTAGCGGGGGAAATAATGAGCAGTTCTTC	CASSLRSGGNNEQFF	15	TRBD2	TRBV5-5	-	TRBJ2-1
TGTGCCAGCAGTACCTACGGGACTGTCTCAGATACGCAGTATTTT	CASSTYGTVSDTQYF	15	-	TRBV2	-	TRBJ2-3
TGTGCCAGCAGCTTTTCTCTAGCGGGGGGGAAATACGAGCAGTACTTC	CASSFSLAGGKYEQYF	16	TRBD2	TRBV7-2	-	TRBJ2-7
TGTGCCAGCAGTCCTCAGCGGGGAGGGTTGGAGCAGTACTTC	CASSPQRGGLEQYF	14	TRBD2	TRBV27	-	TRBJ2-7
TGTGCCAGCAGCCCGACAGGGCTTCGGTATAATTCACCCCTCCACTTT	CASSPTGLRYNSPLHF	16	TRBD1	TRBV27	-	TRBJ1-6
TGTGCCAGCAGCTTTGGGGGGGCCTTGAACACTGAAGCTTTCTTT	CASSFGGALNTEAFF	15	-	TRBV7-2	-	TRBJ1-1
TGTGCCAGCAGCTCAACAGGGAGAAGAACTGAAGCTTTCTTT	CASSSTGRRTEAFF	14	-	TRBV3-1/TRBV3-2	-	TRBJ1-1
TGTGCCAGTAGTTATCAGCTCCTCGGGGGCTACACCTTC	CASSYQLLGGYTF	13	-	TRBV19	-	TRBJ1-2
TGTGCCAGCAGCTACGCGATAGGGACAGGCGCCCTATACAATGAGCAGTTCTTC	CASSYAIGTGALYNEQFF	18	TRBD1	TRBV5-4	-	TRBJ2-1
TGTGCCAGCAGTTTACGGGGGGACAATGAGCAGTTCTTC	CASSLRGDNEQFF	13	TRBD2	TRBV12-3/TRBV12-4	-	TRBJ2-1
TGTGCCAGCAGAAACAGGGGAGAGACTGAAGCTTTCTTT	CASRNRGETEAFF	13	TRBD1	TRBV3-1/TRBV3-2	-	TRBJ1-1
TGTGCCAGCAGGACCGGGACAGGGTCCTACGAGCAGTACTTC	CASRTGTGSYEQYF	14	TRBD1	TRBV2	once	TRBJ2-7
TGTGCCAGCAGTGTGTGGACAGGGGGCACTGAAGCTTTCTTT	CASSVWTGGTEAFF	14	TRBD1	TRBV2	-	TRBJ1-1